The clone carrying this TCR beta chain was counted a few times. Its antigen remains unidentified. Germline and junction disagree at one end, which may indicate a read error. This CDR3 region has 14 residues. Germline CDR1 and CDR2: MNHEY and SVGEGT. This sample's RNA came from whole unsorted tissue. This non-tumor lung sample came from over 3 cm beyond the tumor edge. The entry originates in a study of tumor and adjacent non-tumor tissue in lung cancer. Looking at the study overall: There were some 11 adenocarcinoma, 2 squamous cell carcinoma and 1 small cell lung cancer cases. Some 4.2 million productive TCRbeta reads were obtained per sample on average.

Broader study findings: TCR diversity was significantly greater in tumor than normal lung tissue. Normal lung showed higher cumulative top 100 clone frequency than tumor.

The library came from three nested PCR rounds adapted from ARM-PCR protocols. TCRdb re-called the multiplex PCR reads through MiXCR, storing one row per CDR3 protein. The repertoire holds 81,000 or so distinct CDR3 sequences, 80% to 90% seen once, with approximately 55% in the top ten. This chain links TRBV6-2 or TRBV6-3 with TRBJ2-1; tentative D call: TRBD1 (6 bases). Sequenced material: distant non-tumor lung tissue. The origin of this receptor is a man between 60 and 75 years old with non-small cell lung cancer. The CDR3 DNA follows: TGTGCCAGCACTGACCGGACAGCCCACAATGAGCACTTCTTC. As protein: CASTDRTAHNEHFF.